This TCR beta chain originates from a study of blood T cell repertoires in COVID-19. Study overall: In each case, the material was cDNA or gDNA derived from T cells, B-cell-depleted T cells, or PBMCs.

TCRdb keeps only in-frame clones here, not all; method: immunoSEQ multiplex PCR. The sample records over 150,000 clones, about 86% being singletons. V lost 8 bases, J lost 1 base, and 12 bases lay in between. The CDR3 length is 14 residues. CDR1 and CDR2 (germline): SNHLY, FYNNEI. The chain carries TRBV2 and TRBJ1-5; D unclear. Sample: peripheral blood. This clonotype was obtained from a man in his 70s with active or convalescent COVID-19. This chain's CDR3 is CASSLRWSNQPQHF. For the CDR3, the DNA is TGTGCCAGCTCTTTACGGTGGAGCAATCAGCCCCAGCATTTT.